This TCR beta chain emerged from a study of blood T cell repertoires in COVID-19. On the study more broadly: COVID-19 samples from acute and convalescent phases originated in the United States, Italy and Spain.

The authors' processing: Amplification of reference gene primers was used by the study to estimate nucleated cell counts. Data came from immunoSEQ multiplex PCR; TCRdb stores just in-frame clones and leaves some out. V, J and clone size are those of that table, while D and trimming were read from the DNA. The repertoire holds roughly 110,000 clones, with 80% to 90% as singletons. Sample: peripheral blood. The clonotype originates from a human donor with acute or convalescent COVID-19. The donor label of this sample is uncertain.

The CDR3 here is CASSQDFIGQGVTDTQYF. CDR3 sequence (DNA): TGCGCCAGCAGCCAAGATTTTATTGGACAGGGGGTCACAGATACGCAGTATTTT. This chain connects TRBV4-3 to TRBJ2-3; 10 nucleotides align to TRBD1. Unmatched junction bases numbered 8, after V lost 0 bases and J lost 2 bases. Germline CDR1 and CDR2: LGHNA and YSLEER. The CDR3 loop spans 18 amino acids.